This TCR beta chain was identified in a study of cytomegalovirus exposure and HLA in healthy donors. Overall study findings and caveats: Cytomegalovirus association was listed for around 180 TCR beta chains. The classifier reportedly diagnosed cytomegalovirus status with high specificity and sensitivity. As confirmed in vitro, three CMV-associated chains were specific for CMV antigens.

About this clone: Its antigen is unidentified.

The CDR3 is made up of 16 amino acids. CDR1 and CDR2 from the germline V gene are SGHRS and YFSETQ. V shed 3 bases and J 2 bases; nucleotides not matched to a gene: 8. Produced via immunoSEQ multiplex PCR; TCRdb's table is partial and in-frame only. The table has roughly 150,000 clones, about nine tenths seen once. Sequenced material: PBMCs. The rearrangement links TRBV5-1 to TRBJ1-3; 7 nucleotides align to TRBD1. The TCR was taken from a woman aged 25-40 years in good health and CMV-seronegative. The CDR3 protein is CASSSTGVRTGNTIYF. For the CDR3, the DNA is TGCGCCAGCAGCTCCACAGGGGTTAGGACTGGAAACACCATATATTTT.